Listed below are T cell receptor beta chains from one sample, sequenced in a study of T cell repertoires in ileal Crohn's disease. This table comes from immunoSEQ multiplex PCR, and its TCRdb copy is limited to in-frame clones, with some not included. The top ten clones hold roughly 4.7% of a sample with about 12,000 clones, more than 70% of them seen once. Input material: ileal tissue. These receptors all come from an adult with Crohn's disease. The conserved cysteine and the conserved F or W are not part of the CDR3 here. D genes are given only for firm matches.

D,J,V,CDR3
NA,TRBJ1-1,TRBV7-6,ASSLDRNTEAF
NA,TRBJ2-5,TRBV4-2,ASSQAFGETQY
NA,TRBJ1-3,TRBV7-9,ASSPLLYIQAGNTIY
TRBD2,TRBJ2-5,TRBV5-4,ASSLGGSGVETQY
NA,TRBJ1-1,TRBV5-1,ASRGGGTEAF
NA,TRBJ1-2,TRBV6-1,ASRVGCSDGYT
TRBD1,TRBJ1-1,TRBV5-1,ASSSGQGNTEAF
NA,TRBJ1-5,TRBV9,ASSPRGSRNQPQH
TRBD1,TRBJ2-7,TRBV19,ASRGTGGSYEQY
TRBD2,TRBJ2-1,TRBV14,ASSRASGSDEQF
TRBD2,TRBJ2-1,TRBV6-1,ASSSASGIYNEQF
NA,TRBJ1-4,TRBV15,ATSRARGSRREKLF
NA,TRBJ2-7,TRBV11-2,ASSLGARTYEQY